Given below is one T cell receptor (beta chain) in context. Its antigen is not identified. The data were taken from a study of CD8 T cell repertoires and HIV-1 epitope variants. The wider study: Separate wells received one of Twenty-five Gag or Nef variant peptides. Controls were a CMV, EBV and flu peptide pool, Ebola AY9 negative control, and no-peptide well. Study-level points and caveats: Of roughly nine antigen-specific beta clonotypes, five to seven appeared to cross-react with escape variants. No clonotypes responded to the TAALDMSHF plasma variant; about five recognized KF9, one HW9.

Method: immunoSEQ multiplex PCR; TCRdb's copy keeps in-frame clones and lacks some. Of 5,000 or so clones in the sample, about 67% were seen once. The sequencing input was cultured CD8+ T cells derived from PBMCs. The sequence derives from a male donor with HIV.

This CDR3 is CASSDGRQFNTEAFF. The CDR3 DNA follows: TGTGCCAGCAGTGATGGCCGACAGTTCAACACTGAAGCTTTCTTT. The chain carries TRBV25-1 and TRBJ1-1; weak D call: TRBD1 (5 bases). V lost 3 bases to trimming and J lost 2 bases, with 13 bases between them. There are 15 residues in the CDR3. Germline V CDR1 and CDR2: MGHDK, SYGVNS.